A single T cell receptor (beta chain) is shown here with its context. The TCR beta CDR3 regions underwent amplification using RNA transcripts as the source. A first-round RT-PCR of the TCR CDR3 used the HTBI primer set. TCRdb used MiXCR to reprocess the multiplex PCR reads, holding one entry per CDR3 protein. The sample shows 300,000 or so distinct CDR3 sequences, 16% of them seen only once. The sample belongs to a study of T cells in Graves' hyperthyroidism and ophthalmopathy. This CDR3 has 16 amino acids. Deletions cut 2 bases from V and 2 bases from J, with 13 bases between. Germline V gives CDR1 KGHSH, CDR2 LQKENI.

The V and J genes are TRBV18 and TRBJ2-4, with D tentatively TRBD1 (5 bases). Material for sequencing was blood. This TCR was sampled from a man aged 25-45 years with Graves' hyperthyroidism. CDR3 in amino acids: CASSPNQRGTKNIQYF. The CDR3 DNA reads TGTGCCAGCTCACCAAACCAAAGGGGAACCAAAAACATTCAGTACTTC. Full variable domain (rest looked up from reference TRBV18 and TRBJ2-4): NAGVMQNPRHLVRRRGQEARLRCSPMKGHSHVYWYRQLPEEGLKFMVYLQKENIIDESGMPKERFSAEFPKEGPSILRIQQVVRGDSAAYFCASSPNQRGTKNIQYFGAGTRLSVL.